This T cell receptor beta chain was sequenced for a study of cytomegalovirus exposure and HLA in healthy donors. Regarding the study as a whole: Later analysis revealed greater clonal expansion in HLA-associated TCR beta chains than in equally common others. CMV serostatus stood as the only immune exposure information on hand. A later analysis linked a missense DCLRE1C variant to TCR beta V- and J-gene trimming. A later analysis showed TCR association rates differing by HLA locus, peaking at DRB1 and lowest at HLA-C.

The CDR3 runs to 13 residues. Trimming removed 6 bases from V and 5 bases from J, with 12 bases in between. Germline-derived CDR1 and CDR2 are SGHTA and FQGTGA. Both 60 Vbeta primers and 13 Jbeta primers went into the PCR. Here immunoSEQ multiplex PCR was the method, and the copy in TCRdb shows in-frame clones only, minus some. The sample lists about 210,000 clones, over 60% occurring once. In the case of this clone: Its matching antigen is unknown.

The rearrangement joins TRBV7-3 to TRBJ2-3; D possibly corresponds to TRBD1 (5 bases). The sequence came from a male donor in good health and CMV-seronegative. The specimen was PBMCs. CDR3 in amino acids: CASRSYQGDTQYF. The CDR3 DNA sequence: TGTGCCAGCAGGTCGTATCAGGGAGATACGCAGTATTTT.